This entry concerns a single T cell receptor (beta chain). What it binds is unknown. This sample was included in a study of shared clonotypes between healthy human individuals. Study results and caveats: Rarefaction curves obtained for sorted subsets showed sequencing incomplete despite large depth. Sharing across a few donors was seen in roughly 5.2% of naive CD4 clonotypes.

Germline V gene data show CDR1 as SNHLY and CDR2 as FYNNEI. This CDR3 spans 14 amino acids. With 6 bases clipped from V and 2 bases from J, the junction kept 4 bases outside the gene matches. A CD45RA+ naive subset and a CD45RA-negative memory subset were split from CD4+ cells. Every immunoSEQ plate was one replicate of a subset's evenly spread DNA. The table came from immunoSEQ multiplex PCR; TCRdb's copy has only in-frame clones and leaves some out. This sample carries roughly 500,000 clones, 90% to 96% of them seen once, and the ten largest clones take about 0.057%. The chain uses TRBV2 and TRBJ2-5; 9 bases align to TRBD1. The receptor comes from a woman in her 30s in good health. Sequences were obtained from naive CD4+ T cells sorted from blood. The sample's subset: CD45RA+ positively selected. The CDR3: CASREGQGQETQYF. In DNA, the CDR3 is TGTGCCAGCAGGGAGGGACAGGGTCAAGAGACCCAGTACTTC.